This T cell receptor beta chain was sequenced for a study of T cell responses to AZD1222 COVID-19 vaccine. Findings and caveats of the study: Repertoires were obtained only post-peak T cell response. Spike was spanned by vaccine-associated CD4 TCRs, with dominance at 160-218 and 743-854.

This clone was recorded only once. Antigen specificity is unknown. Data came from immunoSEQ multiplex PCR; TCRdb stores just in-frame clones and leaves some out. The sample consists of approximately 110,000 clones, around 90% of them appearing once. The TCR sequence derives from an adult in good health. The sequencing used peripheral blood, collected on day 0 of AZD1222 vaccination.

In DNA, the CDR3 is TGTGCCAGCAGCTACGGGACGTGGGCAGATACGCAGTATTTT. This codes for CASSYGTWADTQYF. This rearrangement joins TRBV11-2 to TRBJ2-3, with D perhaps given as TRBD1 or TRBD2 (5 bases each). This CDR3 has 14 residues. The germline V gene has CDR1 SGHAT and CDR2 FQNNGV. V lost 4 bases, J lost 4 bases, and 12 bases lay in between. The full variable domain, rest sourced from reference TRBV11-2 and TRBJ2-3, is EAGVAQSPRYKIIEKRQSVAFWCNPISGHATLYWYQQILGQGPKLLIQFQNNGVVDDSQLPKDRFSAERLKGVDSTLKIQPAKLEDSAVYLCASSYGTWADTQYFGPGTRLTVL.